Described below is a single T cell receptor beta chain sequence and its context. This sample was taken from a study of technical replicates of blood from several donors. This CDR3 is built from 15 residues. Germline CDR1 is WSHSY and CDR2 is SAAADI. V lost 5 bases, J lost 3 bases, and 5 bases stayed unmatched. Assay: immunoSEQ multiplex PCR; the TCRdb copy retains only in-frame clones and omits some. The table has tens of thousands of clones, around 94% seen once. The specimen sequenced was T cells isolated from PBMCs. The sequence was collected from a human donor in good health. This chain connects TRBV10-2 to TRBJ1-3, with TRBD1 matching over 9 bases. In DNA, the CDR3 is TGCGCCAGCAGTCCCTTGACAGGGGGTGGAAACACCATATATTTT. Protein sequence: CASSPLTGGGNTIYF.